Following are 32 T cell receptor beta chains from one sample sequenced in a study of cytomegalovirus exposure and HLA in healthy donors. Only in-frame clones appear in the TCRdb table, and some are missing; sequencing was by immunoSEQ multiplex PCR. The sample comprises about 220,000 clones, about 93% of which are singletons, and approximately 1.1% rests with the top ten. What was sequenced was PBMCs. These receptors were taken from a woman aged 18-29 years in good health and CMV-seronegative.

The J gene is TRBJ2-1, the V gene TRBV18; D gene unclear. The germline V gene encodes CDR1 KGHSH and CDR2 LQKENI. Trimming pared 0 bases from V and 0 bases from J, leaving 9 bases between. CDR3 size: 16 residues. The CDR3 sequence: CASSPPGYGSYNEQFF. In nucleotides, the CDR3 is TGTGCCAGCTCACCACCCGGGTACGGCTCCTACAATGAGCAGTTCTTC.

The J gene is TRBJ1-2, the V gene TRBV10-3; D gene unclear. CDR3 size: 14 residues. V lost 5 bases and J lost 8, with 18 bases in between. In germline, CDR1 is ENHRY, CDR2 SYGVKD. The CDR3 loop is CAISPGQSSRGYTF. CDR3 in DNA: TGTGCCATCAGTCCTGGTCAGTCCTCTAGAGGCTACACCTTC.

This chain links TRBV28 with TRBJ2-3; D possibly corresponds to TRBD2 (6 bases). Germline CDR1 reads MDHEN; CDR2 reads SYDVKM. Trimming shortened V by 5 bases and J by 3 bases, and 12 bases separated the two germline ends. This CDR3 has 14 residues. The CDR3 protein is CASSPLEGTDTQYF. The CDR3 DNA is TGTGCCAGCAGTCCATTGGAGGGAACAGATACGCAGTATTTT.

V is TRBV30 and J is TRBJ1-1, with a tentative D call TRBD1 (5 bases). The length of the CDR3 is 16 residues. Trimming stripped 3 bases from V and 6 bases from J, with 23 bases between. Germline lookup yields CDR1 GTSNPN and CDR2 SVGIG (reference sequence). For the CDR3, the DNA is TGTGCCTGGAGGCGGGGGGACGGCAGGCCGGACCCTGAAGCTTTCTTT. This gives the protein CAWRRGDGRPDPEAFF.

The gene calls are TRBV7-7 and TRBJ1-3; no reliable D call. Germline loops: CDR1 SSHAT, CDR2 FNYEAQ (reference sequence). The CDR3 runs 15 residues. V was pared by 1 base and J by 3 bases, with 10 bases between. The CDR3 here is CASSLGTGDGNTIYF. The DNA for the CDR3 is TGTGCCAGCAGCTTAGGCACGGGAGATGGAAACACCATATATTTT. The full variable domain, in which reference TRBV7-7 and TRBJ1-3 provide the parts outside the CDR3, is GAGVSQSPRYKVTKRGQDVTLRCDPISSHATLYWYQQALGQGPEFLTYFNYEAQPDKSGLPSDRFSAERPEGSISTLTIQRTEQRDSAMYRCASSLGTGDGNTIYFGEGSWLTVV.

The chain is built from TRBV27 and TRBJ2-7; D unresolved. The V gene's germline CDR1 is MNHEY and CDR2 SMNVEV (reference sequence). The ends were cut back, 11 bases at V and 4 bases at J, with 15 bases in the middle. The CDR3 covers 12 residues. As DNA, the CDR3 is TGTGCCTCGTCGAGAGGCATATACGAGCAGTACTTC. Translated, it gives CASSRGIYEQYF.

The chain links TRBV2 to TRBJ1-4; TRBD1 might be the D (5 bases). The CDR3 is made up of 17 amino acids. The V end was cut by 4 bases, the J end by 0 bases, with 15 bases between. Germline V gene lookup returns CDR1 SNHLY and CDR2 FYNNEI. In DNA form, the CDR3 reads TGTGCCAGCAGTGTTCGGGAGGGGCCTGCAACTAATGAAAAACTGTTTTTT. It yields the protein CASSVREGPATNEKLFF.

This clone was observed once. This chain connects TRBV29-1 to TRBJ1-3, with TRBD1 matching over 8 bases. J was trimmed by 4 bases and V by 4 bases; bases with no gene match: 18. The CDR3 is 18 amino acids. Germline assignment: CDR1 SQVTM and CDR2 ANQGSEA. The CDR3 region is CSVAGTVGPTGVGNTIYF. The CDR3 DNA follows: TGCAGCGTTGCGGGTACGGTCGGGCCGACAGGGGTGGGAAACACCATATATTTT.

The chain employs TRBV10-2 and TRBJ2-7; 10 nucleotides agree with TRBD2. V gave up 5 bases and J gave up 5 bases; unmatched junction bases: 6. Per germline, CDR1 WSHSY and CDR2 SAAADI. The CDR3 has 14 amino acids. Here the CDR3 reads CASSFSSGSDEQYF. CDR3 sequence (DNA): TGCGCCAGCAGTTTCTCTAGCGGGAGTGACGAGCAGTACTTC.

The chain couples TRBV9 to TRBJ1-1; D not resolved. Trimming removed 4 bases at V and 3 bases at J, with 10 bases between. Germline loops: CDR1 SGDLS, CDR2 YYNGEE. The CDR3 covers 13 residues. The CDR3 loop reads CASSTDGDTEAFF. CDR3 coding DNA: TGTGCCAGCAGCACGGACGGGGACACTGAAGCTTTCTTT.

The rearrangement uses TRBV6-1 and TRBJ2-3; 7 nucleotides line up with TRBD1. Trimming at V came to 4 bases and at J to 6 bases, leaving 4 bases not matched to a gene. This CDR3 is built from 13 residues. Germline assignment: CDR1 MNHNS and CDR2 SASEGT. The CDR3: CASSADRLDTQYF. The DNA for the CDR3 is TGTGCCAGCAGTGCGGACAGGTTGGATACGCAGTATTTT.

The CDR3 coding sequence is TGTGCCAGTAGTATGGGGGGGTCGGGCAATCAGCCCCAGCATTTT. This sequence encodes CASSMGGSGNQPQHF. This chain uses TRBV19 with TRBJ1-5; perhaps TRBD1 as D (5 bases). Germline CDR1 is LNHDA and CDR2 is SQIVND (reference sequence). The ends were cut back, 3 bases at V and 2 bases at J, with 11 bases in the middle. This CDR3 comprises 15 residues.

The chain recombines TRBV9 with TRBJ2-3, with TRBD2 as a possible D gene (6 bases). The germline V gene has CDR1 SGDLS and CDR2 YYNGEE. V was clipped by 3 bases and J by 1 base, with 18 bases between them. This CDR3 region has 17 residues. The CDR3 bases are TGTGCCAGCAGCGGGAGGGCCCTAGCGACAGGCACAGATACGCAGTATTTT. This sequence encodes CASSGRALATGTDTQYF.

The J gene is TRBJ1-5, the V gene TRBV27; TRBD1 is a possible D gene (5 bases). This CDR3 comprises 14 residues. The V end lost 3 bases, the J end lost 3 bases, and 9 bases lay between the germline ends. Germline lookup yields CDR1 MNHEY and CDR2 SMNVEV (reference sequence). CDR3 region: CASSFEGVNQPQHF. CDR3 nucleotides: TGTGCCAGCAGTTTTGAAGGGGTCAATCAGCCCCAGCATTTT.

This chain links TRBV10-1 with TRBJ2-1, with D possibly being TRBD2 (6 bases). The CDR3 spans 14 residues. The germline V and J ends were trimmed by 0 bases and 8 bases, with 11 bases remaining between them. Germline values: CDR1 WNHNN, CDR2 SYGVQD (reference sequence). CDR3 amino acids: CASSESGTAYEQFF. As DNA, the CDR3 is TGCGCCAGCAGTGAGTCAGGGACTGCATATGAGCAGTTCTTC.

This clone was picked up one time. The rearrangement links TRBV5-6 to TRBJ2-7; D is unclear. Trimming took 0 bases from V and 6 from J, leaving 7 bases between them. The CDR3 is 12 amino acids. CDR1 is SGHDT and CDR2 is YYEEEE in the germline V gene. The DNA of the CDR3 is TGTGCCAGCAGCTTGGCCCCCTCCGAGCAGTACTTC. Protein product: CASSLAPSEQYF.

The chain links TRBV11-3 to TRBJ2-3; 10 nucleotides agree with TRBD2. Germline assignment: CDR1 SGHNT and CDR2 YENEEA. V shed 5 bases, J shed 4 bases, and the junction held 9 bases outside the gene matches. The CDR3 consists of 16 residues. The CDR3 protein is CASSTRAGGLPDTQYF. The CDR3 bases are TGTGCCAGCAGCACACGAGCGGGAGGGCTTCCAGATACGCAGTATTTT.

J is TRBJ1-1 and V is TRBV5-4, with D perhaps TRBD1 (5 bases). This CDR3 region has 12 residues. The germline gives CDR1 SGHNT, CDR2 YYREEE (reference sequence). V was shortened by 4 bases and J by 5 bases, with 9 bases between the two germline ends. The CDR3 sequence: CASSRQGTEAFF. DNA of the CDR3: TGTGCCAGCAGCCGGCAGGGAACTGAAGCTTTCTTT.

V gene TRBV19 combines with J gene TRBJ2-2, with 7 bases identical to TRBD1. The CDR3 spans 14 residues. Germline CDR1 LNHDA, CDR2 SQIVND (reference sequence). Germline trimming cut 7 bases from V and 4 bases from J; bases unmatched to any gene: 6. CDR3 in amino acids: CASNGYRGTGELFF. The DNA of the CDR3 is TGTGCCAGTAATGGGTACAGGGGCACCGGGGAGCTGTTTTTT.

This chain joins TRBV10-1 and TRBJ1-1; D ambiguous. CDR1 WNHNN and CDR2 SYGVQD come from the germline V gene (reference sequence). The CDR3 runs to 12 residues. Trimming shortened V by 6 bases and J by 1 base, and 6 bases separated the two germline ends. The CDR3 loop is CASSRGNTEAFF. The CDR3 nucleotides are TGCGCCAGCAGCCGGGGGAACACTGAAGCTTTCTTT.

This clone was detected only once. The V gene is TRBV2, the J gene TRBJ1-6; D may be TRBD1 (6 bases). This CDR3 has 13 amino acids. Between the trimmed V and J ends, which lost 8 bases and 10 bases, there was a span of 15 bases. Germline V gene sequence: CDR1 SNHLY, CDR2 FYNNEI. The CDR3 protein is CASDSQGNSPLHF. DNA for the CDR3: TGTGCCAGCGACAGTCAGGGGAACTCACCCCTCCACTTT.

The CDR3 here is CASSWPAGARYNEQFF. For the CDR3, the DNA is TGTGCCAGCAGCTGGCCGGCGGGAGCCCGGTACAATGAGCAGTTCTTC. V is TRBV7-9 and J is TRBJ2-1; the match to TRBD2 covers 7 bases. J lost 4 bases, V lost 4 bases, and 10 bases had no gene match. Germline-derived CDR1 and CDR2 are SEHNR and FQNEAQ (reference sequence). This CDR3 has 16 residues.

CDR3 bases: TGTGCCAGCAGCCACGGGACTAGCGGATACAATGAGCAGTTCTTC. It specifies CASSHGTSGYNEQFF. This sequence joins TRBV11-2 and TRBJ2-1, with 11 bases aligning to TRBD2. CDR1 is SGHAT and CDR2 is FQNNGV in the germline V gene. This CDR3 region has 15 residues. V was clipped by 5 bases and J by 4 bases; unmatched bases: 4.

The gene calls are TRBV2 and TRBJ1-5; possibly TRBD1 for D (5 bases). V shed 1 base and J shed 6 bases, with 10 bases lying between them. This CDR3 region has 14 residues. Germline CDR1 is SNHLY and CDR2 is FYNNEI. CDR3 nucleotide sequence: TGTGCCAGCAGTGAAGGGGGCGGGGTTCAGCCCCAGCATTTT. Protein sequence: CASSEGGGVQPQHF.

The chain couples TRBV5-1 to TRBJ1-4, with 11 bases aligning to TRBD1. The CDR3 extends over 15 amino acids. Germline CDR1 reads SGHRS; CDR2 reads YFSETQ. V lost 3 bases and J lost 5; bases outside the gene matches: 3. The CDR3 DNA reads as TGCGCCAGCAGCTCCGGGACAGGGGGGAATGAAAAACTGTTTTTT. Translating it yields CASSSGTGGNEKLFF. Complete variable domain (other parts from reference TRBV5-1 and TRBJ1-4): KAGVTQTPRYLIKTRGQQVTLSCSPISGHRSVSWYQQTPGQGLQFLFEYFSETQRNKGNFPGRFSGRQFSNSRSEMNVSTLELGDSALYLCASSSGTGGNEKLFFGSGTQLSVL.

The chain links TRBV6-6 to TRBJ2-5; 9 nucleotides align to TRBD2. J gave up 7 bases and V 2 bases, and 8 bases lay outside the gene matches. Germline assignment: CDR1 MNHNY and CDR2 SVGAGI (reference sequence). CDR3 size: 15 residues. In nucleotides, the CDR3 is TGTGCCAGCAGTTACAGGGGGCGGGAGGGCCCGACCCAGTACTTC. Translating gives CASSYRGREGPTQYF.

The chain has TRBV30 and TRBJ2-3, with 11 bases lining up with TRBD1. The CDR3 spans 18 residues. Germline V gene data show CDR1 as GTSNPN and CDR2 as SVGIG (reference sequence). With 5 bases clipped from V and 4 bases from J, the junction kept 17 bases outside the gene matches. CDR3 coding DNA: TGTGCCTGGGAGAGCAGGACAGGGGGCCTTATAATTCCAGATACGCAGTATTTT. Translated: CAWESRTGGLIIPDTQYF.

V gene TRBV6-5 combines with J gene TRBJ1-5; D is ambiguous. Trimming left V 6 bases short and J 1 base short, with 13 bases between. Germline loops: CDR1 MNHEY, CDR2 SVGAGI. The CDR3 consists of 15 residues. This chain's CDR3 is CASSRGIESNQPQHF. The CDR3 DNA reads TGTGCCAGCAGCAGAGGGATTGAAAGCAATCAGCCCCAGCATTTT.

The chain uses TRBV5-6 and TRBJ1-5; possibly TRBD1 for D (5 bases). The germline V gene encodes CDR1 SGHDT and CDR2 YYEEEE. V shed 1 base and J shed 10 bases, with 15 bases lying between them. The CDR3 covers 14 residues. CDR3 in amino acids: CASSLSGMVRPQHF. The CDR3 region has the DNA TGTGCCAGCAGCTTGTCAGGGATGGTCCGACCCCAGCATTTT. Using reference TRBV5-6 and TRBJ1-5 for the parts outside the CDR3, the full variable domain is DAGVTQSPTHLIKTRGQQVTLRCSPKSGHDTVSWYQQALGQGPQFIFQYYEEEERQRGNFPDRFSGHQFPNYSSELNVNALLLGDSALYLCASSLSGMVRPQHFGDGTRLSIL.

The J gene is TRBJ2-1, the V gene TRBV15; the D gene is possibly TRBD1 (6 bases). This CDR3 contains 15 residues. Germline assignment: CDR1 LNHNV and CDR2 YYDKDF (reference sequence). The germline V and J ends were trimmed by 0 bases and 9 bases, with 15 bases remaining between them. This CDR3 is CATSRDRGRVGEQFF. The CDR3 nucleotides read TGTGCCACCAGCAGAGACAGGGGAAGGGTTGGTGAGCAGTTCTTC.

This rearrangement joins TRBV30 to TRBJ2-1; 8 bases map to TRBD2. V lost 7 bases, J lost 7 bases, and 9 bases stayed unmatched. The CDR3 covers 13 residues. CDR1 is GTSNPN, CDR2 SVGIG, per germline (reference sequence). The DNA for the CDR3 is TGTGCCTTCGAGCGGGAGTGGAGGAATGAGCAGTTCTTC. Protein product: CAFEREWRNEQFF.

CDR3 sequence reads: CASSHADTSSYTDTQYF. The DNA for the CDR3 is TGTGCCAGCAGCCATGCCGATACTAGCAGCTACACAGATACGCAGTATTTT. The chain is built from TRBV4-2 and TRBJ2-3; a weak D match, TRBD2 (6 bases). Germline V gene sequence: CDR1 LGHNA, CDR2 YNFKEQ. The CDR3 loop spans 17 amino acids. The germline V and J ends were trimmed by 3 bases and 2 bases, with 18 bases remaining between them.